This T cell receptor beta chain appears in the sequencing data of a study of T cell repertoires in cytomegalovirus infection. For the study at large: CMV infection together with matching HLA type was indicated by public TCR beta signatures. Study-level points and caveats: Predominance within the ex vivo response was attributable to HLA-C-restricted CMV-specific TCR beta clonotypes. Adding up the frequency of public TCR beta families identified people who carried CMV plus the relevant HLA.

A single record per CDR3 protein comes from TCRdb applying MiXCR to the reads. The sample lists roughly 760,000 distinct CDR3 sequences, under 40% occurring once. In the case of this clonotype: Its antigen is currently unknown.

The sequencing sample was made of PBMCs. The sequence was collected from a human donor in good health (CMV status not recorded). Some clones in this sample may be carry-over from other donors' samples.

The CDR3 DNA sequence: TGTGCCAGCAGTCACTCAGGTACCGACGGCCGCGAGCAGTACTTC. Translation gives CASSHSGTDGREQYF. The V gene is TRBV6-1, the J gene TRBJ2-7, with unresolved D. Germline CDR1 is MNHNS and CDR2 is SASEGT. The CDR3 consists of 15 residues. V was clipped by 5 bases and J by 6 bases, with 20 bases between them.